A selection of T cell receptor beta chains follows, all from one sample in a study of cytomegalovirus exposure and HLA in healthy donors. This table comes from immunoSEQ multiplex PCR, and its TCRdb copy is limited to in-frame clones, with some not included. The sample consists of 100,000 to 150,000 clones, about 81% of them appearing once. The sequencing sample was made of PBMCs. The receptors stem from a woman in her forties in good health and CMV-seropositive. The CDR3 runs from the conserved cysteine through the conserved F or W. The D gene is left open where the match is weak. Rows may omit the clone size; those that give it use once, few, many or a size class.

clone size	J gene	V gene	D gene	CDR3 DNA	CDR3 protein
few	TRBJ2-2	TRBV7-2	-	TGTGCCAGCAGCTTAGGGTTGGCGGGAACCGGGGAGCTGTTTTTT	CASSLGLAGTGELFF
once	TRBJ2-1	TRBV5-4	-	TGTGCCAGCAGCTTGGGAACTAGCTCAATTAGCGATGAGCAGTTCTTC	CASSLGTSSISDEQFF
-	TRBJ2-1	TRBV7-3	TRBD1	TGTGCCAGCAGCTTCTCAGGGGGTAATGAGCAGTTCTTC	CASSFSGGNEQFF
few	TRBJ1-1	TRBV5-1	-	TGCGCCAGCAGCTGGACAGTGAACACTGAAGCTTTCTTT	CASSWTVNTEAFF
-	TRBJ2-1	TRBV28	TRBD2	TGTGCCAGCAGTTTACCTAGCGGGGATTACAATGAGCAGTTCTTC	CASSLPSGDYNEQFF
-	TRBJ2-7	TRBV19	TRBD2	TGTGCCAGTAGTATTCGGACTAGCGGGAGGTATCACGAGCAGTACTTC	CASSIRTSGRYHEQYF
-	TRBJ1-3	TRBV2	TRBD1	TGTGCCAGCAGCCGTAGTTTGGGACAGCGAATGAAAGGAAACACCATATATTTT	CASSRSLGQRMKGNTIYF
-	TRBJ2-2	TRBV18	-	TGTGCCAGCTCACCTCGCACGGGTCCCACCGGGGAGCTGTTTTTT	CASSPRTGPTGELFF
-	TRBJ2-3	TRBV5-1	-	TGCGCCAGCAGCTTGGGCGGGTCCACAGATACGCAGTATTTT	CASSLGGSTDTQYF
-	TRBJ2-1	TRBV9	TRBD2	TGTGCCAGCAGCGCGGGGGTCGGGACTAGCGGAGACAATGAGCAGTTCTTC	CASSAGVGTSGDNEQFF
few	TRBJ1-5	TRBV6-1	-	TGTGCCAGCAGGCTAGATAGCAATCAGCCCCAGCATTTT	CASRLDSNQPQHF
-	TRBJ1-3	TRBV5-1	-	TGCGCCAGCAGCCCCGGGACATCTGGAAACACCATATATTTT	CASSPGTSGNTIYF
-	TRBJ1-1	TRBV9	-	TGTGCCAGCAGCGTAGTGGGTGAGGGAAACACTGAAGCTTTCTTT	CASSVVGEGNTEAFF
-	TRBJ2-2	TRBV29-1	TRBD2	TGCAGCGTTGTTGTGGGAGGGTTTAACACCGGGGAGCTGTTTTTT	CSVVVGGFNTGELFF
-	TRBJ1-1	TRBV18	-	TGTGCCAGCTCACCAGGCACGGGGAACACTGAAGCTTTCTTT	CASSPGTGNTEAFF
-	TRBJ2-2	TRBV7-2	-	TGTGCCAGCAGCCCGTATATCGGGGAGCTGTTTTTT	CASSPYIGELFF
-	TRBJ2-1	TRBV29-1	TRBD2	TGCAGCGTCCACGGGACTAGCGGGAGAAACAATGAGCAGTTCTTC	CSVHGTSGRNNEQFF
-	TRBJ1-1	TRBV5-1	-	TGCGCCAGCAGCTTAGGCAGTAGCCCGGGGAAGACTGAAGCTTTCTTT	CASSLGSSPGKTEAFF
-	TRBJ1-5	TRBV27	-	TGTGCCAGCTTGAAACAGGGTAGCAATCAGCCCCAGCATTTT	CASLKQGSNQPQHF
once	TRBJ2-3	TRBV13	-	TGTGCCAGCAGCCCCCCCGGGACATCGTCAGATACGCAGTATTTT	CASSPPGTSSDTQYF
-	TRBJ2-7	TRBV27	-	TGTGCCAGCAGTCCCCGGACATCCTACGTGCAGTACTTC	CASSPRTSYVQYF
-	TRBJ1-1	TRBV30	-	TGTGCCTGGAGTGTAACAGGGCACACTGAAGCTTTCTTT	CAWSVTGHTEAFF
once	TRBJ2-7	TRBV5-1	-	TGCGCCAGCAGACCCAGGGTAATTGGAACGTACGAGCAGTACTTC	CASRPRVIGTYEQYF
-	TRBJ2-5	TRBV20-1	-	TGCAGTGCAAGACTTGTAGAGACCCAGTACTTC	CSARLVETQYF
few	TRBJ1-5	TRBV6-1	-	TGTGCCAGCAGTGCGGGGATCAGCAATCAGCCCCAGCATTTT	CASSAGISNQPQHF
-	TRBJ1-2	TRBV27	TRBD1	TGTGCCAGCAGTTTTGGCCGCACCAGACAGGGGATCCTCTATGGCTACACCTTC	CASSFGRTRQGILYGYTF
few	TRBJ2-7	TRBV5-6	-	TGTGCCAGCAGCTTGACAACCTACGAGCAGTACTTC	CASSLTTYEQYF
once	TRBJ2-3	TRBV14	-	TGTGCCAGCAGCCAAATAACAGGACGGGCAGATACGCAGTATTTT	CASSQITGRADTQYF
-	TRBJ2-7	TRBV5-1	TRBD1	TGCGCCAGCAGCCCCCGGGACAGGGAATACGAGCAGTACTTC	CASSPRDREYEQYF
-	TRBJ1-1	TRBV19	-	TGTGCCAGTAGTCCAACAGGGAGCACTGAAGCTTTCTTT	CASSPTGSTEAFF
few	TRBJ2-7	TRBV5-4	TRBD2	TGTGCCAGCAGCATTGGACTAGCGGGGGGGCCCGAGCAGTACTTC	CASSIGLAGGPEQYF
few	TRBJ2-3	TRBV5-1	TRBD2	TGCGCCAGCAGCCTCCGGGGACTAGCCGGGGATACGCAGTATTTT	CASSLRGLAGDTQYF